This TCR beta chain is drawn from a study of patients and donors after allogeneic stem cell transplantation. This CDR3 is built from 13 residues. CDR1 MNHEY and CDR2 SMNVEV come from the germline V gene (reference sequence). V dropped 3 bases and J dropped 9 bases, with 15 bases sitting between them. TCRdb ran MiXCR on the RT-PCR reads and lists one entry per CDR3 protein. This table has about a million distinct CDR3 sequences, more than 15% appearing once. The J gene is TRBJ2-7, the V gene TRBV27, with a tentative D call TRBD2 (5 bases). The sequencing input was blood, either unsorted or a sorted T cell fraction (not recorded which). The clonotype originates from a human donor who was either an allogeneic HSCT recipient or a stem cell or donor lymphocyte infusion donor (not recorded which). It is not recorded whose cells these are; they may come from a transplant donor. Written as DNA, the CDR3 is TGTGCCAGCAGTTTCGAGAGTCGGGGATGGCAGTACTTC. The encoded protein is CASSFESRGWQYF.